Below, 27 T cell receptor beta chains from the same sample are listed, as sequenced in a study of blood T cell repertoires in COVID-19. The data were produced by immunoSEQ multiplex PCR, yet TCRdb's version contains in-frame clones alone and is incomplete. Of approximately 480,000 clones listed, 75% to 90% are singletons. The sequencing sample was made of PBMCs or T cells enriched from blood (not recorded which). These receptors were taken from a young woman who had recovered from COVID-19.

The gene calls are TRBV30 and TRBJ2-7, with 8 bases identical to TRBD1. J was trimmed by 2 bases and V by 7 bases; bases with no gene match: 4. Germline-derived CDR1 and CDR2 are GTSNPN and SVGIG (reference sequence). The CDR3 consists of 12 residues. CDR3 in amino acids: CASGQGPYEQYF. The CDR3 coding sequence is TGTGCCTCAGGACAGGGTCCCTACGAGCAGTACTTC.

The chain is built from TRBV9 and TRBJ1-6; D remains ambiguous. CDR3 size: 15 residues. The V end was cut by 0 bases, the J end by 10 bases, with 14 bases between. Germline values: CDR1 SGDLS, CDR2 YYNGEE. CDR3 loop: CASSVAASEGSPLHF. The CDR3 coding sequence is TGTGCCAGCAGCGTAGCAGCCTCTGAGGGCTCACCCCTCCACTTT.

The CDR3: CASSQGGGDAGYTF. CDR3 in DNA: TGTGCCAGCAGCCAAGGAGGGGGTGACGCTGGCTACACCTTC. The chain employs TRBV3-1 (or the pseudogene TRBV3-2) and TRBJ1-2, with D possibly TRBD1 on 6 matching bases. Per germline, CDR1 LGHDT and CDR2 YNNKEL (reference sequence). The CDR3 runs 14 residues. Trimming stripped 1 base from V and 7 bases from J, with 13 bases between.

This clone was seen only once. The V gene is TRBV18, the J gene TRBJ2-6, with D possibly matching TRBD1 (6 bases). From germline, CDR1 is KGHSH and CDR2 LQKENI. Trimming took 6 bases from V and 0 from J, leaving 15 bases between them. The CDR3 contains 17 residues. Here the CDR3 DNA reads TGTGCCAGCTCCCTACCGACAGGATACTCTGGGGCCAACGTCCTGACTTTC. Its protein product is CASSLPTGYSGANVLTF.

The rearrangement uses TRBV7-2 and TRBJ2-7, with D perhaps TRBD1 or TRBD2 (6 bases each). In germline, CDR1 is SGHTA, CDR2 FQGNSA. The CDR3 is 16 amino acids. The ends were cut back, 5 bases at V and 7 bases at J, with 24 bases in the middle. This CDR3 reads CASSLGGLPDQKEQYF. The CDR3 nucleotides read TGTGCCAGCAGCCTAGGGGGGCTCCCTGACCAAAAGGAGCAGTACTTC.

The chain is built from TRBV2 and TRBJ2-5; 10 bases are shared with TRBD1. Unmatched junction bases numbered 5, after V lost 9 bases and J lost 4 bases. Germline V lookup: CDR1 SNHLY, CDR2 FYNNEI. This CDR3 is built from 13 residues. The CDR3 bases are TGTGCCAGTAGGACAGGGGGGGTAGAGACCCAGTACTTC. Its translation: CASRTGGVETQYF.

V gene TRBV11-2 combines with J gene TRBJ2-7, with D unresolved. Between the trimmed V and J ends, which lost 2 bases and 3 bases, there was a span of 8 bases. Germline-derived CDR1 and CDR2 are SGHAT and FQNNGV. This CDR3 is built from 13 residues. CDR3 amino acids: CASSLNSIYEQYF. In DNA, the CDR3 is TGTGCCAGCAGCTTAAATTCAATCTACGAGCAGTACTTC.

The gene calls are TRBV6-5 and TRBJ1-2; the D is unclear. CDR3 length: 14 residues. V lost 5 bases and J 4 bases, leaving 14 bases between the germline ends. Germline loops: CDR1 MNHEY, CDR2 SVGAGI. The CDR3 region is CASSRFDSSYGYTF. The CDR3 DNA sequence: TGTGCCAGCAGTCGCTTCGATAGTAGCTATGGCTACACCTTC.

The V call is TRBV11-1, the J call TRBJ1-1; D perhaps matches TRBD1 (6 bases). The CDR3 runs 14 residues. The germline gives CDR1 SGHAT, CDR2 FQDESV (reference sequence). V lost 5 bases, J lost 5 bases, and 15 bases lay in between. The DNA of the CDR3 is TGTGCCAGCAGCCCAAACGGGGGGCGGACTGAAGCTTTCTTT. Its protein is CASSPNGGRTEAFF.

The V call is TRBV19, the J call TRBJ2-2; D ambiguous. Trimming removed 6 bases from V and 1 base from J, with 9 bases in between. Per germline, CDR1 LNHDA and CDR2 SQIVND (reference sequence). The CDR3 sequence is 14 residues long. The CDR3 nucleotides are TGTGCCAGTAGACCTCGGTTGAACACCGGGGAGCTGTTTTTT. Protein sequence: CASRPRLNTGELFF.

This clone was seen just once. This chain connects TRBV2 to TRBJ2-5; 10 bases line up with TRBD2. V lost 4 bases to trimming and J lost 7 bases; unmatched junction nucleotides: 12. This CDR3 comprises 16 residues. Looked up from germline, CDR1 is SNHLY and CDR2 is FYNNEI. CDR3: CASSVSLAGALGTQYF. CDR3 in DNA: TGTGCCAGCAGTGTGTCCCTAGCGGGGGCCCTTGGGACCCAGTACTTC.

This chain joins TRBV7-2 and TRBJ1-3; D is undetermined. The germline gives CDR1 SGHTA, CDR2 FQGNSA. V gave up 2 bases and J gave up 0 bases, with 14 bases separating them. CDR3 length: 17 amino acids. CDR3 in amino acids: CASSLFGGRNSGNTIYF. Written as DNA, the CDR3 is TGTGCCAGCAGCTTATTCGGAGGCAGGAACTCTGGAAACACCATATATTTT.

The J gene is TRBJ1-4, the V gene TRBV6-5; tentative D call: TRBD1 (6 bases). The CDR3 totals 15 residues. Germline V lookup: CDR1 MNHEY, CDR2 SVGAGI. The V end was cut by 10 bases, the J end by 5 bases, with 20 bases between. CDR3 region: CATKTGQGLNEKLFF. The DNA for the CDR3 is TGTGCCACTAAGACAGGCCAGGGGTTAAATGAAAAACTGTTTTTT.

The V and J genes are TRBV10-3 and TRBJ1-2; 10 bases are a match to TRBD1. The V and J ends lost 7 bases and 6 bases, in that order; junction bases with no gene match: 5. CDR1 and CDR2 (germline): ENHRY, SYGVKD. CDR3 length equals 13 residues. This chain's CDR3 is CAITGTGVNGYTF. Written as DNA, the CDR3 is TGTGCCATCACGGGGACAGGGGTCAATGGCTACACCTTC.

The chain carries TRBV27 and TRBJ2-7, with a possible D match to TRBD1 (6 bases). This CDR3 is 13 amino acids long. Deletions cut 8 bases from V and 0 bases from J, with 11 bases between. CDR1 MNHEY and CDR2 SMNVEV come from the germline V gene (reference sequence). CDR3 sequence reads: CASQGFSSYEQYF. CDR3 bases: TGTGCCAGCCAGGGGTTTAGCTCCTACGAGCAGTACTTC.

The V call is TRBV6-5, the J call TRBJ1-2; D remains ambiguous. This CDR3 comprises 14 residues. CDR1 is MNHEY, CDR2 SVGAGI, per germline. V dropped 0 bases and J dropped 8 bases, with 13 bases sitting between them. The DNA of the CDR3 is TGTGCCAGCAGTTACTCGACCGGGCCGGGAGGCTACACCTTC. The encoded protein is CASSYSTGPGGYTF.

The rearrangement links TRBV27 to TRBJ1-2, with TRBD1 matching 7 bases. CDR3 length equals 12 residues. In germline, CDR1 is MNHEY, CDR2 SMNVEV (reference sequence). V shed 4 bases, J shed 9 bases, and the junction held 5 bases outside the gene matches. The CDR3 DNA is TGTGCCAGCAGTTCATCACAGGGGAGCTACACCTTC. It translates to CASSSSQGSYTF.

This chain uses TRBV30 with TRBJ1-6; D is unclear. V was clipped by 0 bases and J by 9 bases, with 9 bases between them. From germline, CDR1 is GTSNPN and CDR2 SVGIG (reference sequence). The CDR3 extends over 13 amino acids. The DNA of the CDR3 is TGTGCCTGGAGTGTAGAGACTCCTTCACCCCTCCACTTT. Translation: CAWSVETPSPLHF.

This chain uses TRBV7-9 with TRBJ1-1; TRBD1 aligns across 7 bases. The CDR3 totals 15 residues. CDR1 is SEHNR and CDR2 is FQNEAQ in the germline V gene (reference sequence). V lost 1 base and J lost 1; bases outside the gene matches: 3. CDR3 sequence reads: CASSLGQGENTEAFF. The CDR3 DNA reads TGTGCCAGCAGCTTAGGACAGGGAGAGAACACTGAAGCTTTCTTT. The whole variable domain, remainder taken from reference TRBV7-9 and TRBJ1-1, is DTGVSQNPRHKITKRGQNVTFRCDPISEHNRLYWYRQTLGQGPEFLTYFQNEAQLEKSRLLSDRFSAERPKGSFSTLEIQRTEQGDSAMYLCASSLGQGENTEAFFGQGTRLTVV.

The genes are TRBV12-2 and TRBJ2-5; no DNA check was done on the table's D call, TRBD2. TRBV12-2 is deemed a pseudogene. The CDR3 is 13 amino acids. Here the CDR3 DNA reads TGTGCAAGTCGCTTTCTCACCGGGGAGACCCAGTACTTC. Residues: CASRFLTGETQYF.

The V call is TRBV2, the J call TRBJ1-2, with TRBD1 matching 9 bases. Germline values: CDR1 SNHLY, CDR2 FYNNEI. The CDR3 is 16 residues long. After removal of 5 bases from V and 4 bases from J, the junction contained 11 bases not matched to a gene. CDR3 in amino acids: CASSTVRQGGGYGYTF. CDR3 nucleotide sequence: TGTGCCAGCAGTACTGTTCGACAGGGGGGCGGCTATGGCTACACCTTC.

The chain carries TRBV11-2 and TRBJ1-1; D uncertain. CDR1 SGHAT and CDR2 FQNNGV come from the germline V gene. The CDR3 has 15 amino acids. The V gene lost 4 bases and the J gene lost 0 bases, with 12 bases spanning the gap. As DNA, the CDR3 is TGTGCCAGCAGCTCCTTTAAGGGAGTGAACACTGAAGCTTTCTTT. Translation gives CASSSFKGVNTEAFF.

The chain employs TRBV20-1 and TRBJ1-1; 7 nucleotides align to TRBD1. The CDR3 is made up of 17 amino acids. Germline V lookup: CDR1 DFQATT, CDR2 SNEGSKA (reference sequence). Trimming at V came to 3 bases and at J to 1 base, leaving 14 bases not matched to a gene. CDR3 loop: CSASHPRGISTNTEAFF. The CDR3 DNA is TGCAGTGCTAGTCACCCCAGGGGGATTAGCACGAACACTGAAGCTTTCTTT.

The chain combines TRBV5-6 with TRBJ1-2, with D possibly matching TRBD1 (6 bases). Germline lookup yields CDR1 SGHDT and CDR2 YYEEEE. With 6 bases removed from V and 5 bases from J, the gap between germline ends came to 11 bases. The CDR3 is made up of 12 amino acids. The CDR3 spells CASTEGDYGYTF. The CDR3 DNA sequence: TGTGCCAGCACTGAGGGGGATTATGGCTACACCTTC.

This rearrangement joins TRBV10-3 to TRBJ2-1, with 8 bases fitting TRBD2. CDR1 is ENHRY, CDR2 SYGVKD, per germline. This CDR3 has 15 amino acids. The J segment lost 10 bases and the V segment lost 3 bases, leaving 11 bases of the junction unmatched. The CDR3 DNA is TGTGCCATCAGTGACCAAGCGGGGGCCCTTGGAGAGCAGTTCTTC. Encoded protein: CAISDQAGALGEQFF.

A few counts support this clone. V is TRBV3-1 (or the pseudogene TRBV3-2) and J is TRBJ1-1; D ambiguous. The germline CDR1 and CDR2 sequences are LGHDT and YNNKEL (reference sequence). V lost 7 bases and J 3 bases, leaving 12 bases between the germline ends. The length of the CDR3 is 13 residues. The DNA of the CDR3 is TGTGCCAGCAACCGTCTCGGGGACACTGAAGCTTTCTTT. Its protein product is CASNRLGDTEAFF.

The rearrangement joins TRBV9 to TRBJ2-1; TRBD2 matches at 8 bases. There are 18 residues in the CDR3. The trim removed 3 bases at V and 6 bases at J, leaving 17 bases unmatched. Germline CDR1 and CDR2: SGDLS and YYNGEE. Here the CDR3 reads CASSATDFRGGGSNEQFF. The CDR3 region has the DNA TGTGCCAGCAGCGCCACCGATTTCCGGGGGGGCGGGAGCAATGAGCAGTTCTTC.